This T cell receptor beta chain was identified during a study of blood T cell repertoires in COVID-19. The wider study: Specimens from acute and convalescent COVID-19 originated in the United States, Italy and Spain.

The CDR3 has 15 amino acids. V lost 1 base and J 5 bases, leaving 13 bases between the germline ends. CDR1 is SGHKS and CDR2 is YYEKEE in the germline V gene (reference sequence). The table lists this clone with a few counts. In the authors' methods: Reference gene primer amplification yielded estimated nucleated cell counts. This table comes from immunoSEQ multiplex PCR, and its TCRdb copy is limited to in-frame clones, with some not included. From that table come the V and J calls and clone size; the DNA was used to work out D and trimming. The repertoire includes about 670,000 clones, more than 80% of them detected once, and more than 0.25% sits in the top ten.

The receptor was isolated from a woman aged 18-29 years with acute or convalescent COVID-19. Sequences were obtained from peripheral blood. The rearrangement joins TRBV5-5 to TRBJ2-1, with a tentative D call TRBD1 (6 bases). The CDR3 reads CASSLRQGQDNEQFF. The CDR3 nucleotides are TGTGCCAGCAGCTTGAGGCAGGGGCAGGACAATGAGCAGTTCTTC. The full variable domain, completed using reference TRBV5-5 and TRBJ2-1, is DAGVTQSPTHLIKTRGQQVTLRCSPISGHKSVSWYQQVLGQGPQFIFQYYEKEERGRGNFPDRFSARQFPNYSSELNVNALLLGDSALYLCASSLRQGQDNEQFFGPGTRLTVL.